The 28 T cell receptor beta chains below come from one sample, sequenced in a study of a mutant IDH1 vaccine in newly diagnosed glioma. As for time point: week 11, during vaccination. The investigators gave 300 ug of mutant IDH1 20-mer peptide in each vaccine dose, together with topical imiquimod. The repertoire was sequenced with immunoSEQ multiplex PCR; TCRdb's copy has only in-frame clones and lacks some. The top ten hold more than 2% of the sample, which has 45,000 to 65,000 clones, around 90% seen once. Their antigens are not known. Specimen: PBMCs, collected from a glioma patient whose treatment included an IDH1 peptide vaccine. These receptors originate from a man in his fifties or sixties with glioma.

This rearrangement joins TRBV5-1 to TRBJ2-3; D gene unclear. V lost 2 bases to trimming and J lost 3 bases, with 4 bases between them. The CDR3 is 12 amino acids. Germline V lookup: CDR1 SGHRS, CDR2 YFSETQ. CDR3 nucleotide sequence: TGCGCCAGCAGCTTTGGAACAGATACGCAGTATTTT. Translation: CASSFGTDTQYF.

The chain is built from TRBV7-3 and TRBJ2-5, with TRBD1 identical over 11 bases. CDR1 and CDR2 (germline): SGHTA, FQGTGA. With V trimmed by 0 bases and J by 4 bases, 1 base remained unmatched. The CDR3 runs 15 residues. CDR3 sequence: CASSLTGTGGETQYF. The CDR3 region has the DNA TGTGCCAGCAGCTTAACGGGGACAGGGGGAGAGACCCAGTACTTC. Complete variable domain (other parts from reference TRBV7-3 and TRBJ2-5): GAGVSQTPSNKVTEKGKYVELRCDPISGHTALYWYRQSLGQGPEFLIYFQGTGAADDSGLPNDRFFAVRPEGSVSTLKIQRTERGDSAVYLCASSLTGTGGETQYFGPGTRLLVL.

The genes are TRBV14 and TRBJ2-7; 9 bases match TRBD2. Germline CDR1 reads SGHDN; CDR2 reads FVKESK. This CDR3 is built from 15 residues. V gave up 4 bases and J gave up 4 bases; unmatched junction bases: 8. The CDR3 sequence is CASSPFAGGPYEQYF. As DNA, the CDR3 is TGTGCCAGCAGCCCGTTCGCGGGGGGGCCTTACGAGCAGTACTTC.

The chain joins TRBV5-1 to TRBJ2-3; D remains unclear. The length of the CDR3 is 16 residues. Trimming removed 4 bases at V and 2 bases at J, with 17 bases between. Germline assignment: CDR1 SGHRS and CDR2 YFSETQ. The CDR3 protein is CASSPSKGSNTDTQYF. The CDR3 nucleotides read TGCGCCAGCAGCCCCTCGAAAGGATCTAACACAGATACGCAGTATTTT.

The CDR3 sequence is CASSHIRGAQETQYF. The CDR3 bases are TGCGCCAGCAGCCACATACGGGGCGCTCAAGAGACCCAGTACTTC. The chain joins TRBV4-1 to TRBJ2-5; either TRBD1 or TRBD2 may fit D (5 bases each). V gave up 3 bases and J gave up 2 bases, with 13 bases separating them. CDR1 and CDR2 from the germline V gene are MGHRA and YSYEKL. This CDR3 contains 15 residues.

This clone was detected only a few times. In the same sample, other DNA sequences code for this CDR3. This chain joins TRBV2 and TRBJ2-2; D gene unclear. Trimming removed 3 bases at V and 0 bases at J, with 11 bases between. The CDR3 runs 16 residues. Germline CDR1 is SNHLY and CDR2 is FYNNEI. The CDR3 coding sequence is TGTGCCAGCAGTGAGCCAGGATTGACGAACACCGGGGAGCTGTTTTTT. Translation: CASSEPGLTNTGELFF.

The rearrangement links TRBV27 to TRBJ2-7, with 7 positions matching TRBD1. V lost 2 bases, J lost 3 bases, and 13 bases stayed unmatched. CDR1 and CDR2 (germline): MNHEY, SMNVEV (reference sequence). The CDR3 has 17 residues. CDR3 loop: CASSLRGLHPKLYEQYF. Written as DNA, the CDR3 is TGTGCCAGCAGTTTAAGGGGGCTACACCCCAAACTCTACGAGCAGTACTTC.

The chain joins TRBV7-2 to TRBJ1-3; possibly TRBD1 for D (5 bases). The CDR3 loop spans 14 amino acids. V dropped 5 bases and J dropped 2 bases, with 10 bases sitting between them. From germline, CDR1 is SGHTA and CDR2 FQGNSA. The DNA for the CDR3 is TGTGCCAGCAGCGCCCCGGGGGCTGGAAACACCATATATTTT. Translation gives CASSAPGAGNTIYF.

This clone was picked up one time. The chain links TRBV30 to TRBJ2-3, with TRBD1 identical over 7 bases. Germline lookup yields CDR1 GTSNPN and CDR2 SVGIG (reference sequence). Unmatched junction bases numbered 10, after V lost 5 bases and J lost 2 bases. This CDR3 is 15 amino acids long. The CDR3 protein is CAWGLTGTITDTQYF. In nucleotides, the CDR3 is TGTGCCTGGGGACTGACAGGGACCATCACAGATACGCAGTATTTT.

The chain is built from TRBV7-9 and TRBJ2-7; 13 positions match TRBD2. This CDR3 region has 17 residues. The junction had 11 bases not matched to a gene; V was cut back by 5 bases and J by 4 bases. In germline, CDR1 is SEHNR, CDR2 FQNEAQ (reference sequence). The CDR3 loop is CASSLTSGRAVTYEQYF. The CDR3 region has the DNA TGTGCCAGCAGCCTAACTAGCGGGAGGGCGGTCACATACGAGCAGTACTTC.

The chain combines TRBV5-1 with TRBJ1-1; no clear D gene. V lost 6 bases, J lost 0 bases, and 9 bases lay in between. The CDR3 extends over 13 amino acids. Germline-derived CDR1 and CDR2 are SGHRS and YFSETQ. The chain's CDR3 is CASTFQMNTEAFF. CDR3 nucleotide sequence: TGCGCCAGCACGTTTCAAATGAACACTGAAGCTTTCTTT.

The chain is built from TRBV13 and TRBJ2-3; D unclear. This CDR3 has 15 amino acids. V lost 3 bases and J lost 1, with 11 bases in between. Germline loops: CDR1 PRHDT, CDR2 FYEKMQ (reference sequence). The CDR3 region has the DNA TGTGCCAGCAGCTTCAAACGGTCGGGCACAGATACGCAGTATTTT. Protein sequence: CASSFKRSGTDTQYF.

The rearrangement links TRBV5-1 to TRBJ2-2, with TRBD1 matching 9 bases. Germline V lookup: CDR1 SGHRS, CDR2 YFSETQ. The CDR3 totals 13 residues. Germline trimming cut 4 bases from V and 6 bases from J; bases unmatched to any gene: 1. As DNA, the CDR3 is TGCGCCAGCAGCGGACAGGGGCCCGGGGAGCTGTTTTTT. Translated: CASSGQGPGELFF.

The J gene is TRBJ1-2, the V gene TRBV13, with a weak D call TRBD1 (6 bases). The germline gives CDR1 PRHDT, CDR2 FYEKMQ (reference sequence). V was trimmed by 5 bases and J by 6 bases, leaving 16 bases between them. The CDR3 has 14 amino acids. CDR3 nucleotides: TGTGCCAGCAGCCGGGGAAGGACAGCTAATGGCTACACCTTC. It yields the protein CASSRGRTANGYTF.

This rearrangement joins TRBV7-8 to TRBJ2-1; 13 bases align to TRBD2. The V gene end was trimmed by 2 bases and the J gene end by 8 bases; junction bases not matched to a gene: 12. The CDR3 runs 18 residues. Germline V gene data show CDR1 as SGHVS and CDR2 as FQNEAQ. The CDR3 protein is CASSLSRLAGGWSDEQFF. As DNA, the CDR3 is TGTGCCAGCAGCTTATCGCGACTAGCGGGAGGCTGGTCGGATGAGCAGTTCTTC.

The chain combines TRBV19 with TRBJ1-1, with no clear D. V was pared by 5 bases and J by 1 base, with 14 bases between. The CDR3 consists of 15 residues. Germline V gene sequence: CDR1 LNHDA, CDR2 SQIVND (reference sequence). CDR3 DNA sequence: TGTGCCAGTAGTCCCTCGTGGGGTCGGAACACTGAAGCTTTCTTT. It is translated as CASSPSWGRNTEAFF.

This chain links TRBV16 with TRBJ1-2; maybe TRBD1 (5 bases). Looked up from germline, CDR1 is KGHSY and CDR2 is FQNENV. The CDR3 is made up of 15 amino acids. V shed 0 bases and J shed 3 bases, with 11 bases lying between them. For the CDR3, the DNA is TGTGCCAGCAGCCAATCACGGAGGGACCACTATGGCTACACCTTC. Translated, it gives CASSQSRRDHYGYTF.

The rearrangement joins TRBV27 to TRBJ1-1, with 8 positions matching TRBD1. The CDR3 has 14 amino acids. The J segment lost 7 bases and the V segment lost 2 bases, leaving 6 bases of the junction unmatched. Germline V gene lookup returns CDR1 MNHEY and CDR2 SMNVEV (reference sequence). This CDR3 is CASSLPDRAGEAFF. CDR3 coding DNA: TGTGCCAGCAGTTTACCGGACAGGGCGGGTGAAGCTTTCTTT.

J is TRBJ2-7 and V is TRBV25-1, with D tentatively TRBD1 or TRBD2 (7 bases each). Trimming took 0 bases from V and 6 from J, leaving 9 bases between them. Germline assignment: CDR1 MGHDK and CDR2 SYGVNS. The CDR3 is made up of 13 amino acids. The CDR3 DNA reads TGTGCCAGCAGTGAATACAGGGGGGGCGAGCAGTACTTC. It is translated as CASSEYRGGEQYF.

V gene TRBV29-1 combines with J gene TRBJ2-6; the D gene is possibly TRBD2 (5 bases). V was trimmed by 6 bases and J by 0 bases, leaving 12 bases between them. The CDR3 is 15 residues long. Germline assignment: CDR1 SQVTM and CDR2 ANQGSEA. CDR3 amino acids: CSVFGRDSGANVLTF. CDR3 DNA: TGCAGCGTCTTTGGACGGGACTCTGGGGCCAACGTCCTGACTTTC.

The V and J genes are TRBV2 and TRBJ2-2, with 11 bases identical to TRBD2. Germline values: CDR1 SNHLY, CDR2 FYNNEI. J gave up 2 bases and V 5 bases, and 10 bases lay outside the gene matches. The CDR3 runs 18 residues. This chain's CDR3 is CASSQTTSGAINTGELFF. The CDR3 DNA follows: TGTGCCAGCAGTCAAACGACTAGCGGGGCTATAAACACCGGGGAGCTGTTTTTT. The full variable domain, completed using reference TRBV2 and TRBJ2-2, is EPEVTQTPSHQVTQMGQEVILRCVPISNHLYFYWYRQILGQKVEFLVSFYNNEISEKSEIFDDQFSVERPDGSNFTLKIRSTKLEDSAMYFCASSQTTSGAINTGELFFGEGSRLTVL.

This clone was found a few times. The CDR3 DNA is TGCGCCAGCAGCCAAGATAGGGCCAACCATTACACCTTC. This sequence encodes CASSQDRANHYTF. This chain joins TRBV4-3 and TRBJ1-2, with unresolved D. V lost 0 bases and J lost 11, with 13 bases in between. Germline lookup yields CDR1 LGHNA and CDR2 YSLEER. This CDR3 comprises 13 residues.

This chain links TRBV2 with TRBJ2-1; D is undetermined. V lost 2 bases and J lost 3, with 11 bases in between. Germline V lookup: CDR1 SNHLY, CDR2 FYNNEI. The CDR3 has 15 amino acids. The CDR3 loop reads CASSERRADYNEQFF. Written as DNA, the CDR3 is TGTGCCAGCAGTGAACGTCGGGCAGACTACAATGAGCAGTTCTTC. The full variable domain, its missing parts supplied by reference TRBV2 and TRBJ2-1, is EPEVTQTPSHQVTQMGQEVILRCVPISNHLYFYWYRQILGQKVEFLVSFYNNEISEKSEIFDDQFSVERPDGSNFTLKIRSTKLEDSAMYFCASSERRADYNEQFFGPGTRLTVL.

V gene TRBV7-6 combines with J gene TRBJ2-7; TRBD1 aligns across 7 bases. Germline V gene data show CDR1 as SGHVS and CDR2 as FNYEAQ. The junction had 6 bases not matched to a gene; V was cut back by 4 bases and J by 3 bases. CDR3 length: 14 amino acids. The CDR3 here is CASSSLGQDYEQYF. CDR3 nucleotides: TGTGCCAGCAGCTCGTTAGGACAGGACTACGAGCAGTACTTC.

The rearrangement joins TRBV5-5 to TRBJ2-3; D is possibly TRBD1 (5 bases). The CDR3 spans 14 residues. Trimming pared 2 bases from V and 6 bases from J, leaving 13 bases between. Looked up from germline, CDR1 is SGHKS and CDR2 is YYEKEE (reference sequence). This CDR3 is CASSLRGPADTQYF. For the CDR3, the DNA is TGTGCCAGCAGCTTAAGGGGCCCGGCGGATACGCAGTATTTT.

V is TRBV19 and J is TRBJ2-5; the match to TRBD2 covers 13 bases. V trimming: 6 bases; J trimming: 0 bases; junction bases outside the gene matches: 13. Germline lookup yields CDR1 LNHDA and CDR2 SQIVND (reference sequence). The CDR3 runs 19 residues. CDR3 bases: TGTGCCAGTAGCGGAGCGTGGACTAGCGGGAGCCCGAACCAAGAGACCCAGTACTTC. This codes for CASSGAWTSGSPNQETQYF.

The chain recombines TRBV5-1 with TRBJ1-6; TRBD1 matches at 9 bases. Per germline, CDR1 SGHRS and CDR2 YFSETQ. The length of the CDR3 is 16 residues. V was pared by 5 bases and J by 6 bases, with 9 bases of the junction left unmatched. The CDR3 region has the DNA TGCGCCAGCAGGCGCACCCCGGGACAGGGTAATTCACCCCTCCACTTT. Translated, it gives CASRRTPGQGNSPLHF.

The chain has TRBV9 and TRBJ1-1; no firm D call. From germline, CDR1 is SGDLS and CDR2 YYNGEE. V lost 0 bases and J 2 bases, leaving 14 bases between the germline ends. The CDR3 has 16 residues. Written as DNA, the CDR3 is TGTGCCAGCAGCGTAGGCGACATCAGACCCAACACTGAAGCTTTCTTT. This translates into CASSVGDIRPNTEAFF.